This T cell receptor beta chain was profiled in a study of T cell changes during pregnancy in multiple sclerosis. Profiling relied on immunoSEQ multiplex PCR, and the TCRdb table lists in-frame clones only, not all of them. Of tens of thousands of clones listed, around 94% are singletons. CDR1 and CDR2 (germline): SGHKS, YYEKEE (reference sequence). Deletions cut 3 bases from V and 0 bases from J, with 9 bases between. CDR3 length: 14 residues. The chain carries TRBV5-5 and TRBJ1-2; D remains ambiguous. The source was CD4+ T cells from peripheral blood mononuclear cells, collected in the second trimester of pregnancy. The receptor comes from a female donor with multiple sclerosis, enrolled in a pregnancy study. The DNA for the CDR3 is TGTGCCAGCAGCTACAGTGCTACTAACTATGGCTACACCTTC. This gives the protein CASSYSATNYGYTF.